These T cell receptor beta chains were read from a single sample in a study of blood T cell repertoires in COVID-19. Using immunoSEQ multiplex PCR, the repertoire was profiled, and TCRdb retains in-frame clones only, with some absent. The table includes approximately 200,000 clones, about 88% detected once. Sequenced: PBMCs or T cells enriched from blood (not recorded which). Source of these receptors: a woman in her 40s with acute COVID-19. Each CDR3 is given with its conserved first and last residue. The order of the fields is clone size, J gene, D gene, V gene, CDR3 protein. The D gene is left open where the match is weak. Expanded clones are given a class, and other clones once, few, many or no size at all.

. | TRBJ2-3 | TRBD2 | TRBV3-1/TRBV3-2 | CASSQHGTGRGVDTQYF
. | TRBJ1-6 | TRBD1 | TRBV19 | CATSDRDRSPLHF
. | TRBJ1-2 | . | TRBV10-3 | CAISDEFRSYTF
. | TRBJ1-2 | . | TRBV7-2 | CASSLALRGGDYGYTF
. | TRBJ2-2 | TRBD2 | TRBV6-2/TRBV6-3 | CASSLPPPGERESTGELFF
. | TRBJ1-6 | . | TRBV7-9 | CASSLDTGPRGYNSPLHF
. | TRBJ2-3 | TRBD1 | TRBV11-1 | CASSLTGTDTDTQYF
. | TRBJ2-6 | . | TRBV2 | CASSLEVGANVLTF
. | TRBJ2-7 | . | TRBV6-5 | CASSPSYEQYF
once | TRBJ1-2 | . | TRBV12-3/TRBV12-4 | CASRSLQYGYTF
. | TRBJ2-5 | TRBD1 | TRBV2 | CASRGASRVSGGETQYF
. | TRBJ1-2 | . | TRBV7-9 | CASSLDGATGGYTF
. | TRBJ2-6 | . | TRBV5-1 | CASSLGLGQDFSGANVLTF
. | TRBJ2-5 | . | TRBV11-2 | CASSLEISTVLAETQYF
. | TRBJ1-2 | . | TRBV9 | CASSLSGAGGGNYGYTF
. | TRBJ2-7 | . | TRBV12-3/TRBV12-4 | CASSLKMYEQYF
. | TRBJ1-4 | TRBD1 | TRBV6-1 | CASSEGTGAHNEKLFF
. | TRBJ1-5 | . | TRBV7-9 | CASSLGVSNQPQHF
. | TRBJ1-1 | TRBD1 | TRBV12-5 | CASGLVVTGEDRTEAFF
. | TRBJ2-7 | . | TRBV20-1 | CSASLRGYEQYF
. | TRBJ2-2 | TRBD1 | TRBV10-3 | CAISETGGPGELFF
. | TRBJ2-1 | . | TRBV5-5 | CASSLPGVSNEQFF
. | TRBJ2-2 | . | TRBV6-4 | CASSVVAENTGELFF